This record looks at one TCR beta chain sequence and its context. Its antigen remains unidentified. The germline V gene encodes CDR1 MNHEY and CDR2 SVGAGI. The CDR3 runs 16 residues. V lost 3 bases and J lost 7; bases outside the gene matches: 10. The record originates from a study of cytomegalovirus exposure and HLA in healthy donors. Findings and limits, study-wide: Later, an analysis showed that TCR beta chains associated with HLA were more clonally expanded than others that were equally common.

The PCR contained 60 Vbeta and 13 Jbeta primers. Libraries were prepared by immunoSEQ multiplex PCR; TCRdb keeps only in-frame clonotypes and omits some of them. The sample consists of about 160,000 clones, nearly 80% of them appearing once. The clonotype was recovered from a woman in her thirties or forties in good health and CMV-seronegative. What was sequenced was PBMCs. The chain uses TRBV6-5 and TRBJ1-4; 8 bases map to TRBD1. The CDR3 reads CASSYLQGGGGEKLFF. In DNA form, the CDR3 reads TGTGCCAGCAGTTATTTACAGGGGGGAGGGGGTGAAAAACTGTTTTTT.